This T cell receptor beta chain was captured in a study of CXCR3-negative and CXCR3-positive naive CD8 T cells. A remark on this clonotype: Its antigen remains unidentified.

Regarding the study as a whole: The study found more hydrophobic TRB CDR3s in CXCR3-positive naive cells than in CXCR3-negative naive cells.

Carrying UMI labels, the TRB cDNA libraries were prepared through 5' RACE. Using the 5' RACE reads, TCRdb records one entry per CDR3 protein without DNA. This specimen shows 7,500 to 8,500 distinct CDR3 sequences; the ten leading clones hold more than 1.5%. The receptor was isolated from a human donor in good health. Some clones in this sample may be carry-over from other donors' samples. The sequenced sample was naive CXCR3+ CD8+ T cells from blood. Subset specified: CD45RO-CCR7+CD27+CD95- naive CD8+ T cells expressing CXCR3 (TNR3+).

CDR3 residues: CSAREPQGITEAFF. The J gene is TRBJ1-1, the V gene TRBV20-1. Per germline, CDR1 DFQATT and CDR2 SNEGSKA (reference sequence). This CDR3 contains 14 residues.